The 25 T cell receptor beta chains in this list originate from one sample, sequenced in a study of cytomegalovirus exposure and HLA in healthy donors. The primer mix had 60 Vbeta and 13 Jbeta primers. TCRdb's copy holds only in-frame clones and misses some; the assay was immunoSEQ multiplex PCR. Of approximately 120,000 clones in the sample, 60% to 75% were seen once. Sequencing used PBMCs. These receptor sequences come from a woman aged 50 to 65 in good health and CMV-seropositive.

The rearrangement joins TRBV27 to TRBJ2-4; 8 positions agree with TRBD1. There are 16 residues in the CDR3. Germline V CDR1 and CDR2: MNHEY, SMNVEV (reference sequence). V gave up 8 bases and J gave up 1 base; unmatched junction bases: 10. The CDR3 DNA reads as TGTGCCAGCCGCGGCGTCTACAGGGGGGCCAAAAACATTCAGTACTTC. Translation: CASRGVYRGAKNIQYF.

The gene calls are TRBV28 and TRBJ2-5; TRBD1 is a possible D gene (5 bases). V was clipped by 6 bases and J by 5 bases, with 16 bases between them. CDR1 MDHEN and CDR2 SYDVKM come from the germline V gene. The CDR3 is 14 residues long. CDR3 nucleotides: TGTGCCAGCAGCCGCGGACAAATCGGGGAGACCCAGTACTTC. The encoded protein is CASSRGQIGETQYF. Full variable domain (rest looked up from reference TRBV28 and TRBJ2-5): DVKVTQSSRYLVKRTGEKVFLECVQDMDHENMFWYRQDPGLGLRLIYFSYDVKMKEKGDIPEGYSVSREKKERFSLILESASTNQTSMYLCASSRGQIGETQYFGPGTRLLVL.

This rearrangement joins TRBV2 to TRBJ2-5; D may be TRBD1 (5 bases). The length of the CDR3 is 13 residues. Trimming took 1 base from V and 7 from J, leaving 10 bases between them. Germline-derived CDR1 and CDR2 are SNHLY and FYNNEI. CDR3 nucleotides: TGTGCCAGCAGTGAAGGTCTGGGGCGGACCCAGTACTTC. Residues: CASSEGLGRTQYF.

The V call is TRBV4-1, the J call TRBJ2-5, with D uncertain. The germline V and J ends were trimmed by 0 bases and 3 bases, with 14 bases remaining between them. CDR1 is MGHRA and CDR2 is YSYEKL in the germline V gene. The CDR3 sequence is 16 residues long. The CDR3 DNA is TGCGCCAGCAGCCAAGATTACTCCCGAGTGGAAGAGACCCAGTACTTC. Translated: CASSQDYSRVEETQYF.

This clone has only one observation. The chain has TRBV5-1 and TRBJ2-1; D might be TRBD2 (6 bases). Germline assignment: CDR1 SGHRS and CDR2 YFSETQ. The CDR3 consists of 13 residues. Trimming pared 0 bases from V and 8 bases from J, leaving 9 bases between. In nucleotides, the CDR3 is TGCGCCAGCAGCTTGGTGGGAGGCGATGAGCAGTTCTTC. It encodes CASSLVGGDEQFF.

The chain has TRBV7-2 and TRBJ2-2; D not resolved. This CDR3 comprises 16 residues. The V gene lost 4 bases and the J gene lost 3 bases, with 15 bases spanning the gap. The germline gives CDR1 SGHTA, CDR2 FQGNSA. The CDR3 DNA sequence: TGTGCCAGCAGCTCCCCCCCCGGTTCGTACACCGGGGAGCTGTTTTTT. This gives the protein CASSSPPGSYTGELFF. The full variable domain, completed using reference TRBV7-2 and TRBJ2-2, is GAGVSQSPSNKVTEKGKDVELRCDPISGHTALYWYRQSLGQGLEFLIYFQGNSAPDKSGLPSDRFSAERTGGSVSTLTIQRTQQEDSAVYLCASSSPPGSYTGELFFGEGSRLTVL.

The V and J genes are TRBV10-2 and TRBJ2-1; D possibly corresponds to TRBD2 (5 bases). This CDR3 has 13 amino acids. V was trimmed by 3 bases and J by 9 bases, leaving 12 bases between them. CDR1 is WSHSY and CDR2 is SAAADI in the germline V gene. CDR3 protein: CASSDGVGTEQFF. CDR3 DNA: TGCGCCAGCAGTGACGGGGTAGGCACTGAGCAGTTCTTC.

This rearrangement joins TRBV16 to TRBJ1-2; unclear D gene. Trimming took off 0 bases at V and 1 base at J, with 9 bases between the two ends. This CDR3 region has 15 residues. Germline values: CDR1 KGHSY, CDR2 FQNENV. The CDR3 nucleotides are TGTGCCAGCAGCCAATCTCCAAGCCTTAACTATGGCTACACCTTC. This gives the protein CASSQSPSLNYGYTF.

V and J are TRBV5-1 and TRBJ2-1, with a possible D match to TRBD1 (7 bases). V lost 0 bases, J lost 8 bases, and 15 bases lay in between. The CDR3 has 15 amino acids. From germline, CDR1 is SGHRS and CDR2 YFSETQ. This CDR3 reads CASSLGQGGGDEQFF. The CDR3 DNA sequence: TGCGCCAGCAGCTTGGGCCAGGGGGGAGGCGATGAGCAGTTCTTC. The full variable domain, with the rest looked up from reference TRBV5-1 and TRBJ2-1, is KAGVTQTPRYLIKTRGQQVTLSCSPISGHRSVSWYQQTPGQGLQFLFEYFSETQRNKGNFPGRFSGRQFSNSRSEMNVSTLELGDSALYLCASSLGQGGGDEQFFGPGTRLTVL.

The chain has TRBV20-1 and TRBJ1-1; TRBD1 is a possible D gene (6 bases). V was cut by 6 bases and J by 11 bases, with 16 bases left in between. Looked up from germline, CDR1 is DFQATT and CDR2 is SNEGSKA (reference sequence). The CDR3 is 11 residues long. CDR3 protein: CSAQQGLEAFF. In DNA form, the CDR3 reads TGCAGTGCCCAACAGGGCCTAGAGGCTTTCTTT.

In its sample, this clone was seen many times. The genes are TRBV5-5 and TRBJ1-3; D uncertain. The CDR3 has 19 residues. Per the germline V gene, CDR1 is SGHKS and CDR2 is YYEKEE (reference sequence). The V end was cut by 0 bases, the J end by 1 base, with 20 bases between. CDR3 in amino acids: CASSLVLRAPSGSGNTIYF. The CDR3 region has the DNA TGTGCCAGCAGCTTGGTCCTTAGGGCCCCCTCGGGATCTGGAAACACCATATATTTT.

This chain links TRBV2 with TRBJ1-1; D possibly corresponds to TRBD1 (6 bases). The CDR3 is made up of 16 amino acids. Germline V gene lookup returns CDR1 SNHLY and CDR2 FYNNEI. V was shortened by 3 bases and J by 3 bases, with 17 bases between the two germline ends. DNA of the CDR3: TGTGCCAGCAGTGACTTTAGGGGGTTGGCGGACACTGAAGCTTTCTTT. Translated, it gives CASSDFRGLADTEAFF.

This chain uses TRBV5-4 with TRBJ2-7; TRBD1 matches 10 bases. Germline values: CDR1 SGHNT, CDR2 YYREEE (reference sequence). After removal of 2 bases from V and 2 bases from J, the junction contained 7 bases not matched to a gene. The CDR3 is 16 amino acids. The CDR3 spells CASSFEAGTGAYEQYF. Here the CDR3 DNA reads TGTGCCAGCAGCTTCGAGGCCGGGACAGGGGCCTACGAGCAGTACTTC. Drawing the rest from reference TRBV5-4 and TRBJ2-7, the complete variable domain is ETGVTQSPTHLIKTRGQQVTLRCSSQSGHNTVSWYQQALGQGPQFIFQYYREEENGRGNFPPRFSGLQFPNYSSELNVNALELDDSALYLCASSFEAGTGAYEQYFGPGTRLTVT.

This clone has only one observation. This sequence joins TRBV19 and TRBJ1-2; 7 bases fit TRBD1. The CDR3 is 12 residues long. Germline loops: CDR1 LNHDA, CDR2 SQIVND (reference sequence). Trimming removed 11 bases from V and 5 bases from J; junction bases left unmatched: 8. The CDR3 region is CAGSTGSYGYTF. As DNA, the CDR3 is TGTGCCGGGTCGACAGGGAGTTATGGCTACACCTTC.

The chain joins TRBV10-3 to TRBJ2-1, with 11 nucleotides matching TRBD1. Per germline, CDR1 ENHRY and CDR2 SYGVKD. This CDR3 has 16 residues. With V trimmed by 6 bases and J by 6 bases, 10 bases remained unmatched. CDR3 region: CAISPGQGEAGNEQFF. The DNA for the CDR3 is TGTGCCATCAGCCCGGGACAGGGGGAGGCTGGCAATGAGCAGTTCTTC.

This chain links TRBV19 with TRBJ1-2; 7 bases align to TRBD1. Germline V CDR1 and CDR2: LNHDA, SQIVND (reference sequence). Losses at the gene ends were 5 bases for V and 4 bases for J; bases not matched to a gene: 13. The CDR3 is 16 amino acids. The CDR3 DNA follows: TGTGCCAGTAGTCAACCCCGGACAGGTGGGATCTATGGCTACACCTTC. Translating gives CASSQPRTGGIYGYTF. The variable domain in full, completed from reference TRBV19 and TRBJ1-2, reads DGGITQSPKYLFRKEGQNVTLSCEQNLNHDAMYWYRQDPGQGLRLIYYSQIVNDFQKGDIAEGYSVSREKKESFPLTVTSAQKNPTAFYLCASSQPRTGGIYGYTFGSGTRLTVV.

This chain uses TRBV11-3 with TRBJ2-2; TRBD2 might be the D (6 bases). V was cut by 5 bases and J by 1 base, with 20 bases left in between. There are 18 residues in the CDR3. Germline CDR1 reads SGHNT; CDR2 reads YENEEA. CDR3 amino acids: CASSQTLPWRGNTGELFF. CDR3 sequence (DNA): TGTGCCAGCAGCCAGACCCTCCCCTGGCGGGGGAACACCGGGGAGCTGTTTTTT. Combining the CDR3 with reference TRBV11-3 and TRBJ2-2 gives the whole variable domain EAGVVQSPRYKIIEKKQPVAFWCNPISGHNTLYWYLQNLGQGPELLIRYENEEAVDDSQLPKDRFSAERLKGVDSTLKIQPAELGDSAVYLCASSQTLPWRGNTGELFFGEGSRLTVL.

This chain connects TRBV5-6 to TRBJ1-3; no firm D call. CDR1 is SGHDT, CDR2 YYEEEE, per germline. V was trimmed by 1 base and J by 4 bases, leaving 15 bases between them. This CDR3 region has 16 residues. The CDR3 protein is CASSLTGNNPGNTIYF. CDR3 bases: TGTGCCAGCAGCTTGACGGGAAACAACCCCGGAAACACCATATATTTT.

The chain has TRBV6-1 and TRBJ1-5, with 7 bases identical to TRBD1. The germline gives CDR1 MNHNS, CDR2 SASEGT. The CDR3 covers 14 residues. V was clipped by 5 bases and J by 4 bases; unmatched bases: 5. As DNA, the CDR3 is TGTGCCAGCAGTAATCGACAGGGTAATCAGCCCCAGCATTTT. Protein: CASSNRQGNQPQHF.

The J gene is TRBJ2-1, the V gene TRBV6-1, with TRBD2 identical over 7 bases. The germline CDR1 and CDR2 sequences are MNHNS and SASEGT. The CDR3 has 13 amino acids. V lost 6 bases to trimming and J lost 1 base; unmatched junction nucleotides: 0. CDR3 in DNA: TGTGCCAGCAGCGGGGGGTCCTACAATGAGCAGTTCTTC. It yields the protein CASSGGSYNEQFF.

The rearrangement joins TRBV4-1 to TRBJ1-2; D call uncertain. The CDR3 spans 15 residues. Trimming removed 1 base from V and 0 bases from J, with 9 bases in between. Germline lookup yields CDR1 MGHRA and CDR2 YSYEKL. Here the CDR3 DNA reads TGCGCCAGCAGCCAAGCGGGGATCTCTAACTATGGCTACACCTTC. Amino acids: CASSQAGISNYGYTF.

This chain joins TRBV5-8 and TRBJ2-5, with 10 nucleotides matching TRBD1. After removal of 4 bases from V and 5 bases from J, the junction contained 2 bases not matched to a gene. This CDR3 region has 13 residues. Germline lookup yields CDR1 SGHTS and CDR2 YDEGEE. CDR3 amino acids: CASSQDRGETQYF. The CDR3 DNA reads as TGTGCCAGCAGCCAGGACAGGGGGGAGACCCAGTACTTC.

The chain recombines TRBV5-4 with TRBJ1-2, with TRBD1 matching 8 bases. J was trimmed by 6 bases and V by 1 base; bases with no gene match: 5. Germline V gene data show CDR1 as SGHNT and CDR2 as YYREEE (reference sequence). This CDR3 is 14 amino acids long. The CDR3 nucleotides are TGTGCCAGCAGCTTGAACAGGGGGACGGATGGCTACACCTTC. Protein product: CASSLNRGTDGYTF. Full variable domain (rest looked up from reference TRBV5-4 and TRBJ1-2): ETGVTQSPTHLIKTRGQQVTLRCSSQSGHNTVSWYQQALGQGPQFIFQYYREEENGRGNFPPRFSGLQFPNYSSELNVNALELDDSALYLCASSLNRGTDGYTFGSGTRLTVV.

The V gene is TRBV15, the J gene TRBJ2-5, with a possible D match to TRBD1 (6 bases). V lost 3 bases and J 7 bases, leaving 12 bases between the germline ends. The germline gives CDR1 LNHNV, CDR2 YYDKDF (reference sequence). CDR3 length equals 13 residues. The CDR3 bases are TGTGCCACCAGCAGTCCGTCAGGGGCGACCCAGTACTTC. Translated: CATSSPSGATQYF.

With respect to this clone: A read error may account for a junction end that differs from germline. The rearrangement links TRBV7-9 to TRBJ2-5; no clear D gene. Germline CDR1 is SEHNR and CDR2 is FQNEAQ (reference sequence). The CDR3 has 14 amino acids. CDR3 region: CSSSLMGPGETQYF. CDR3 nucleotides: TGTTCCAGCAGCTTAATGGGTCCCGGGGAGACCCAGTACTTC. The variable domain in full, completed from reference TRBV7-9 and TRBJ2-5, reads DTGVSQNPRHKITKRGQNVTFRCDPISEHNRLYWYRQTLGQGPEFLTYFQNEAQLEKSRLLSDRFSAERPKGSFSTLEIQRTEQGDSAMYLCSSSLMGPGETQYFGPGTRLLVL.